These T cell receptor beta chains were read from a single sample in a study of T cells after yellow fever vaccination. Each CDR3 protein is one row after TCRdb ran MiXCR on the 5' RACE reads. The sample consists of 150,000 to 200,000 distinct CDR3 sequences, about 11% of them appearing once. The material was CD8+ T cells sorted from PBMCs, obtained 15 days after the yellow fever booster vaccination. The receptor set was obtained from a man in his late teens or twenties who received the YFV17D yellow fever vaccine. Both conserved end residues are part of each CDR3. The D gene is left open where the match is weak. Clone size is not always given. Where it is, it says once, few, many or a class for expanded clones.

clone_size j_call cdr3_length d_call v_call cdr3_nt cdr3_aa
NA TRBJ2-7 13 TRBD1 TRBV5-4 TGTGCCAGCACCGGGACAGGGGGCAACGAGCAGTACTTC CASTGTGGNEQYF
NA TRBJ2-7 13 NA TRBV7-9 TGTGCCAGCAGCGATACAGGGTCCTACGAGCAGTACTTC CASSDTGSYEQYF
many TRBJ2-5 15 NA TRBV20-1 TGCAGTGCCAGAGACAGGTCCCCCCTCCAAGAGACCCAGTACTTC CSARDRSPLQETQYF
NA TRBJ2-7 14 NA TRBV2 TGTGCCAGCAGCCCCCGCGCGTCGGGTTACGAGCAGTACTTC CASSPRASGYEQYF
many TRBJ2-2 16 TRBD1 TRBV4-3 TGCGCCAGCAGCCGACGGGACAGTCAAAACACCGGGGAGCTGTTTTTT CASSRRDSQNTGELFF
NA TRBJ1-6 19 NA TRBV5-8 TGTGCCAGCAGCCTGGCCTCGGGACTCGGAGGCTCCTATAATTCACCCCTCCACTTT CASSLASGLGGSYNSPLHF
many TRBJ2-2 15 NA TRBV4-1 TGCGCCAGCAGCCAAACCCCCATGGGGCCCGGGGAGCTGTTTTTT CASSQTPMGPGELFF
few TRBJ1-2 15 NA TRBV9 TGTGCCAGCAGCGTCGGTGGAGGCGCTAACTATGGCTACACCTTC CASSVGGGANYGYTF
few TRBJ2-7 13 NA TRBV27 TGTGCCAGCAGTCGTGGACCGGACTACGAGCAGTACTTC CASSRGPDYEQYF
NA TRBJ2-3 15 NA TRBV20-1 TGCAGTGCTAGTGACCCTACCTACAGCACAGATACGCAGTATTTT CSASDPTYSTDTQYF
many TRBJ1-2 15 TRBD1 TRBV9 TGTGCCAGCAGCGCAGGGGGCCCTACAGCTATGGGCTACACCTTC CASSAGGPTAMGYTF
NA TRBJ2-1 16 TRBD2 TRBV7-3 TGTGCCAGCAGCCCCCTTAGCGGGGGGACCTACAATGAGCAGTTCTTC CASSPLSGGTYNEQFF
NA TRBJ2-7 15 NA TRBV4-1 TGCGCCAGCAGCCAATCGACAGGTAGTATGTACGAGCAGTACTTC CASSQSTGSMYEQYF
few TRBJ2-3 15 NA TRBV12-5 TGTGCTAGTGGTTTGACCCGCGGGAAGACAGATACGCAGTATTTT CASGLTRGKTDTQYF
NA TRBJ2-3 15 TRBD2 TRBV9 TGTGCCAGCAGCCCGGGACTAGCGGACACAGATACGCAGTATTTT CASSPGLADTDTQYF
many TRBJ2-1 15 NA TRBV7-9 TGTGCCAGCAGCTTAGCTGGGGCAAAGTACAATGAGCAGTTCTTC CASSLAGAKYNEQFF
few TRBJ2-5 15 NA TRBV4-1 TGCGCCAGCAGCCAAGAATGGCTAGCCCAAGAGACCCAGTACTTC CASSQEWLAQETQYF
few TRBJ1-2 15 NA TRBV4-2 TGTGCCAGCAGCCAAGCGACGGGAGGGGGGTATGGCTACACCTTC CASSQATGGGYGYTF
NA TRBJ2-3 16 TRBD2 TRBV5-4 TGTGCCAGCAGCTTTACCGCGGGGGGCGTTGGAGATACGCAGTATTTT CASSFTAGGVGDTQYF
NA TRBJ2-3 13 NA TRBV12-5 TGTGCTAGTGGTTCAGCCGACACAGATACGCAGTATTTT CASGSADTDTQYF
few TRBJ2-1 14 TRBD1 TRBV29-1 TGCAGCGTCCTCGGACAGGCCTCCTACAATGAGCAGTTCTTC CSVLGQASYNEQFF
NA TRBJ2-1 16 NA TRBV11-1 TGTGCCAGCAGTCCCCGTATGGGAGGTTCTTACAATGAGCAGTTCTTC CASSPRMGGSYNEQFF
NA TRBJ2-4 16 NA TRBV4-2 TGTGCCAGCAGCCAAGGAAGGGGAGAATCCAGGAACATTCAGTACTTC CASSQGRGESRNIQYF
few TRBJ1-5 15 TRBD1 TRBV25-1 TGTGCCAGCAGAGCCGGGACAGGGTCTTATCAGCCCCAGCATTTT CASRAGTGSYQPQHF
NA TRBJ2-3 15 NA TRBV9 TGTGCCAGCAGCGACGGGACCGCGGGGGCGGATACGCAGTATTTT CASSDGTAGADTQYF
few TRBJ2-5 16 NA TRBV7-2 TGTGCCAGCAGCTTAGTCCAGGGCCGGCCCTGGGAGACCCAGTACTTC CASSLVQGRPWETQYF
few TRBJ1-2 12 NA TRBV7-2 TGTGCCAGCAGCCCGATTGACTATGGCTACACCTTC CASSPIDYGYTF
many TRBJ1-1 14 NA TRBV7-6 TGTGCCAGCAGCCTAGGGGGAACGTCAACTGAAGCTTTCTTT CASSLGGTSTEAFF
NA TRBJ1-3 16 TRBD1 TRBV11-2 TGTGCCACACGACCGGGACAGGGTTTTGATGGAAACACCATATATTTT CATRPGQGFDGNTIYF
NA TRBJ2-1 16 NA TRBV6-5 TGTGCCAGCAGTTACTCGATGAAGGGATCCTACAATGAGCAGTTCTTC CASSYSMKGSYNEQFF
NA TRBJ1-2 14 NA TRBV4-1 TGCGCCAGCAGCCAAGCCGGGGAACCCTCTGGCTACACCTTC CASSQAGEPSGYTF
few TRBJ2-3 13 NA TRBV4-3 TGCGCCTCAGGTGTGGGGGGCACAGATACGCAGTATTTT CASGVGGTDTQYF
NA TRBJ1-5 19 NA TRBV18 TGTGCCAGCTCACCCCGACTGTATCAGAGAGGAGGGGGCAATCAGCCCCAGCATTTT CASSPRLYQRGGGNQPQHF
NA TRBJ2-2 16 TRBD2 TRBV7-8 TGTGCCAGCAGCTTGACCGGACTAGCGGGCCGCGGGGAGCTGTTTTTT CASSLTGLAGRGELFF
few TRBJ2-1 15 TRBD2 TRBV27 TGTGCCAGCACCAAAGTGGGGGGACTAGCGGTCGAGCAGTTCTTC CASTKVGGLAVEQFF
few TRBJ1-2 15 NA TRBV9 TGTGCCAGCAGCGTAGGAGGGGAATTTCACTATGGCTACACCTTC CASSVGGEFHYGYTF
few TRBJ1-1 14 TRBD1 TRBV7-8 TGTGCCAGCAGCCAACAGGGGTGGAACACTGAAGCTTTCTTT CASSQQGWNTEAFF
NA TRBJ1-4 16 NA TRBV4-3 NA CASSQDPGSNEKLFFF
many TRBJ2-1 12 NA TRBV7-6 TGTGCCAGCACTGCGGGGGCGGATGAGCAGTTCTTC CASTAGADEQFF
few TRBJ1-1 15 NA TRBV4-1 TGCGCCAGCAGCCAAGCGTACCTCAGAGACACTGAAGCTTTCTTT CASSQAYLRDTEAFF
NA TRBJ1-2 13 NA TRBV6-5 TGTGCCAGCAGTCCGGGAGTTGACTATGGCTACACCTTC CASSPGVDYGYTF
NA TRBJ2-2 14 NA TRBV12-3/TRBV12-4 TGTGCCAGCAGTTGGGCAGGGGAAGCCGGGGAGCTGTTTTTT CASSWAGEAGELFF
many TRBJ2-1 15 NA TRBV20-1 TGCAGTGCTCGAGAGGGGAGACAGGCCTACAATGAGCAGTTCTTC CSAREGRQAYNEQFF
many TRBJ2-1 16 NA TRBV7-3 TGTGCCAGCAGCTTACTGTCGGGGGCCCCCTACAATGAGCAGTTCTTC CASSLLSGAPYNEQFF
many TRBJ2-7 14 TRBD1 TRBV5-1 TGCGCCAGCAGCGCGGGACAGGGCTCCTACGAGCAGTACTTC CASSAGQGSYEQYF
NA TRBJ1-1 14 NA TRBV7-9 TGTGCCAGTCGGTGGGGCACAGGGAACACTGAAGCTTTCTTT CASRWGTGNTEAFF
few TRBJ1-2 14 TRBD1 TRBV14 TGTGCCAGCAGCCAAGGACAGGGGGCGGTCGGCTACACCTTC CASSQGQGAVGYTF
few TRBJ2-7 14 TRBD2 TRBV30 TGTGCCTGGAGTGGCGTCGGGGGGGACTACGAGCAGTACTTC CAWSGVGGDYEQYF
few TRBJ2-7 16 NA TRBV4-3 TGCGCCAGCAGCCAAGAGAGCCCAGGTTCCTCCTACGAGCAGTACTTC CASSQESPGSSYEQYF